Following are 3 T cell receptor beta chains from one sample sequenced in a study of blood T cells in healthy people across ages. Using a J-beta primer mix together with a sample-barcoded 5' primer, a second PCR was run for roughly 7 to 11 cycles. MiXCR was run by TCRdb on the 5' RACE reads, yielding one entry per CDR3 protein. The sample yields about 630,000 distinct CDR3 sequences, approximately 21% seen once. Specimen: blood. These receptors were taken from a man aged 65 to 85 in good health.

The CDR3: CASAASGSYEQYF. The CDR3 DNA is TGTGCCAGCGCGGCTAGCGGTTCCTACGAGCAGTACTTC. This chain uses TRBV2 with TRBJ2-7; 7 bases are a match to TRBD2. CDR1 SNHLY and CDR2 FYNNEI come from the germline V gene. V was clipped by 8 bases and J by 1 base; unmatched bases: 5. CDR3 length equals 13 residues.

There are a few counts of this clonotype. This rearrangement joins TRBV5-1 to TRBJ2-2; TRBD2 matches 7 bases. This CDR3 contains 15 residues. The germline CDR1 and CDR2 sequences are SGHRS and YFSETQ. J was trimmed by 4 bases and V by 6 bases; bases with no gene match: 9. CDR3 DNA sequence: TGCGCCAGCACCCCAGGACTAGTCAGCACCGGGGAGCTGTTTTTT. Protein sequence: CASTPGLVSTGELFF. Filled out from reference TRBV5-1 and TRBJ2-2, the complete variable domain reads KAGVTQTPRYLIKTRGQQVTLSCSPISGHRSVSWYQQTPGQGLQFLFEYFSETQRNKGNFPGRFSGRQFSNSRSEMNVSTLELGDSALYLCASTPGLVSTGELFFGEGSRLTVL.

There are a few counts of this clonotype. The rearrangement uses TRBV7-6 and TRBJ2-5, with D perhaps TRBD1 (6 bases). The V and J ends lost 3 bases and 1 base respectively, with 12 bases between them. In germline, CDR1 is SGHVS, CDR2 FNYEAQ. The CDR3 totals 15 residues. This CDR3 reads CASSFGRGIQETQYF. The CDR3 DNA follows: TGTGCCAGCAGCTTCGGAAGGGGGATCCAAGAGACCCAGTACTTC.